Listed below are T cell receptor beta chains from one sample, sequenced in a study of cytomegalovirus exposure and HLA in healthy donors. Sequenced by immunoSEQ multiplex PCR; TCRdb stores in-frame clones only, minus some. The repertoire table contains some 72,000 clones. Sequencing input: PBMCs. The source of these receptors is a man aged 25 to 45 in good health and CMV-seronegative. Each CDR3 is given with its conserved first and last residue. A D gene is named only where the DNA matches it firmly. The size field is filled for only some rows; it gives once, few, many or a size class.

clone_size d_call j_call v_call cdr3_nt cdr3_aa
NA TRBD1 TRBJ2-7 TRBV30 TGTGCCTGGAGTCTAGGGACAGCCTACGAGCAGTACTTC CAWSLGTAYEQYF
NA TRBD1 TRBJ2-7 TRBV5-1 TGCGCCAGCAGCATGGACAGGGATGACGAGCAGTACTTC CASSMDRDDEQYF
NA NA TRBJ2-3 TRBV6-6 TGTGCCAGCAGACCCCGGGTTAGCGATAGAAATACGCAGTATTTT CASRPRVSDRNTQYF
NA TRBD1 TRBJ2-7 TRBV7-8 TGTGCCAGCAGCTTACGGGACAGCACATACTACGAGCAGTACTTC CASSLRDSTYYEQYF
medium-sized TRBD1 TRBJ1-1 TRBV10-3 TGTGCCATCAGTGGCACAGGGGAGGTTACTGAAGCTTTCTTT CAISGTGEVTEAFF
NA TRBD2 TRBJ2-7 TRBV18 TGTGCCAGCTCACCACGAGGCGACGGGAGGAAAAGCTCCTACGAGCAGTACTTC CASSPRGDGRKSSYEQYF
NA NA TRBJ2-7 TRBV2 TGTGCCAGCAGCCACGGAGGGGGCAAGGAGCAGTACTTC CASSHGGGKEQYF
NA NA TRBJ2-3 TRBV11-3 TGTGCCAGCAGCTTAGGTGCGAACACAGATACGCAGTATTTT CASSLGANTDTQYF
NA NA TRBJ2-4 TRBV29-1 TGCAGCGTTCAGAACAGATTAGCCAAAAACATTCAGTACTTC CSVQNRLAKNIQYF
NA TRBD1 TRBJ1-1 TRBV6-5 TGTGCCAGCAGCCGACAGGGCACTGAAGCTTTCTTT CASSRQGTEAFF
NA NA TRBJ1-5 TRBV5-6 TGTGCCAGCAGCTTCTCAGATAGCAATCAGCCCCAGCATTTT CASSFSDSNQPQHF
NA TRBD1 TRBJ2-1 TRBV5-1 TGCGCCAGCAGCTTGGGACAGGGCGGTGTTAATGAGCAGTTCTTC CASSLGQGGVNEQFF
NA TRBD1 TRBJ1-2 TRBV27 TGTGCCAGCAGTTTAGCGGGACAGGAGGTTGGAGGCTACACCTTC CASSLAGQEVGGYTF
NA TRBD1 TRBJ2-7 TRBV2 TGTGCCAGCAGCCCCAAGGAGACAGGGCGCCAATACGAGCAGTACTTC CASSPKETGRQYEQYF
NA NA TRBJ1-2 TRBV28 TGTGCCAGCAGTTATGGCCAGGGCTATGGCTACACCTTC CASSYGQGYGYTF
NA TRBD2 TRBJ2-5 TRBV5-1 TGCGCCAGCAGCTGGGTATACGGGAGGGCAGAGACCCAGTACTTC CASSWVYGRAETQYF
NA TRBD1 TRBJ2-7 TRBV19 TGTGCCAGTAGTAGGACAGGGGCCCACGAGCAGTACTTC CASSRTGAHEQYF
NA TRBD2 TRBJ2-1 TRBV6-4 TGTGCCAGCAGTGAAGACGGGGGGGCCAATGAGCAGTTCTTC CASSEDGGANEQFF
NA NA TRBJ1-4 TRBV5-1 TGCGCCAGCAACCATGGCTCGGGATTCTCGAGTGAAAAACTGTTTTTT CASNHGSGFSSEKLFF
NA NA TRBJ2-1 TRBV18 TGTGCCAGCTCACCACTCCTGGACGGGGGAAAAAACAATGAGCAGTTCTTC CASSPLLDGGKNNEQFF
NA NA TRBJ1-6 TRBV4-3 TGCGCCAGCAGCCAAGGGACTCGTTCTTCACCCCTCCACTTT CASSQGTRSSPLHF
NA TRBD1 TRBJ2-5 TRBV23-1 TGCGCCAGGGGACAGGGTAGGGAGGAGACCCAGTACTTC CARGQGREETQYF
NA NA TRBJ2-5 TRBV7-2 TGTGCCAGCAGCTTAGCAGGGGCCACCCAGTACTTC CASSLAGATQYF
NA TRBD2 TRBJ2-5 TRBV10-3 TGTGCCATCAGTGGCGAACTAGCGGGGGGCCGCGGGACCCAGTACTTC CAISGELAGGRGTQYF
NA NA TRBJ2-5 TRBV11-2 TGTGCCAGCAGCTCCTCTCTAGGGACCCAGTACTTC CASSSSLGTQYF
NA TRBD1 TRBJ2-7 TRBV19 TGTGCCAGTAGTATAGTCGCGGACAGGGTGGGTGGCTACGAGCAGTACTTC CASSIVADRVGGYEQYF
NA NA TRBJ1-5 TRBV28 TGTGCCAGCAGGGTCCCTACTCAGCCCCAGCATTTT CASRVPTQPQHF
NA NA TRBJ1-5 TRBV4-1 TGCGCCAGCAGCCACACCGCCGGGAACAATCAGCCCCAGCATTTT CASSHTAGNNQPQHF
NA TRBD1 TRBJ1-4 TRBV2 TGTGCCAGCAGTAGACAGGGGGCAACTAATGAAAAACTGTTTTTT CASSRQGATNEKLFF
NA TRBD2 TRBJ2-3 TRBV6-4 TGTGCCAGCAGTGCAGAAGCGGGGAACACAGATACGCAGTATTTT CASSAEAGNTDTQYF
NA NA TRBJ2-7 TRBV28 TGTGCCAGCACTTCTAGGGGCTACGAGCAGTACTTC CASTSRGYEQYF
NA NA TRBJ1-5 TRBV18 TGTGCCAGCTCACCAGTGGAGTATGTAGGCAATCAGCCCCAGCATTTT CASSPVEYVGNQPQHF
NA TRBD2 TRBJ2-3 TRBV29-1 TGCAGCGTTCGCGGGGGGGACTCAGGGGATACGCAGTATTTT CSVRGGDSGDTQYF
NA TRBD1 TRBJ1-1 TRBV4-1 TGCGCCAGCAGCTCCAGGGGGCGGACTGAAGCTTTCTTT CASSSRGRTEAFF
NA TRBD1 TRBJ2-7 TRBV27 TGTGCCAGCTGGGACAGAGTCTACGAGCAGTACTTC CASWDRVYEQYF
NA NA TRBJ2-1 TRBV18 TGTGCCAGCTCACCATGGCGGAGCAATGAGCAGTTCTTC CASSPWRSNEQFF
NA NA TRBJ2-7 TRBV5-4 TGTGCCAGCAGCTTGGCACTAGACTCCTACGAGCAGTACTTC CASSLALDSYEQYF
NA NA TRBJ1-1 TRBV27 TGTGCCAGCAGCCTCTCCCAACGAGGACAGTATAACACTGAAGCTTTCTTT CASSLSQRGQYNTEAFF
NA NA TRBJ1-1 TRBV13 TGTGCCAGCAGCTTCGCGGGGGACGCAGGGCCTGAAGCTTTCTTT CASSFAGDAGPEAFF
NA TRBD1 TRBJ2-7 TRBV27 TGTGCCAGCAGTTCTACCGGGACAGAGAACTACGAGCAGTACTTC CASSSTGTENYEQYF
NA NA TRBJ2-3 TRBV25-1 TGTGCCAGCAGTGAATTGGGGGCAGATAGCACAGATACGCAGTATTTT CASSELGADSTDTQYF
NA TRBD2 TRBJ2-7 TRBV4-1 TGCGCCAGCAGCCTCGTCCCGGGACTAGCGGGACGCGAGCAGTACTTC CASSLVPGLAGREQYF
NA TRBD1 TRBJ2-2 TRBV5-6 TGTGCCAGCAGCATTTTACCAGGGGGCGCGAGCGGGGAGCTGTTTTTT CASSILPGGASGELFF
NA NA TRBJ1-4 TRBV5-4 TGTGCCAGCACTCCATCAGGCTCTAATGAAAAACTGTTTTTT CASTPSGSNEKLFF
NA TRBD2 TRBJ2-1 TRBV10-2 TGCGCCAGCAGTGCACAGCGGGGGTTCTACAATGAGCAGTTCTTC CASSAQRGFYNEQFF